This is a list of T cell receptor beta chains from one sample in a study of T cell responses to AZD1222 COVID-19 vaccine. TCRdb keeps only in-frame clones here, not all; method: immunoSEQ multiplex PCR. This repertoire shows about 110,000 clones, roughly 90% found once; its top ten account for about 7.8%. The sequenced sample was peripheral blood, obtained on day 0 of AZD1222 vaccination. These receptors all stem from an adult in good health. The CDR3 runs from the conserved cysteine through the conserved F or W. The order of the fields is clone size, J gene, V gene, D gene, CDR3 protein, CDR3 DNA. D genes are given only for firm matches. Only part of the rows carry a size: once, few, many, or a class if the clone is expanded.

clone size: -
J gene: TRBJ2-7
V gene: TRBV28
D gene: -
CDR3 protein: CASSLSIGSRYEQYF
CDR3 DNA: TGTGCCAGCAGTTTAAGTATCGGTTCGCGATACGAGCAGTACTTC

clone size: -
J gene: TRBJ2-1
V gene: TRBV6-5
D gene: -
CDR3 protein: CASSYRRRVTYNEQFF
CDR3 DNA: TGTGCCAGCAGTTACCGACGGCGTGTAACCTACAATGAGCAGTTCTTC

clone size: -
J gene: TRBJ1-1
V gene: TRBV18
D gene: TRBD1
CDR3 protein: CASSPTGLTEAFF
CDR3 DNA: TGTGCCAGCTCACCGACAGGGCTCACTGAAGCTTTCTTT

clone size: -
J gene: TRBJ1-4
V gene: TRBV28
D gene: -
CDR3 protein: CASSLIQVNEKLFF
CDR3 DNA: TGTGCCAGCAGTTTAATACAGGTTAATGAAAAACTGTTTTTT

clone size: -
J gene: TRBJ2-5
V gene: TRBV7-2
D gene: -
CDR3 protein: CASSLNPGLETQYF
CDR3 DNA: TGTGCCAGCAGCTTAAATCCGGGACTAGAGACCCAGTACTTC

clone size: -
J gene: TRBJ1-5
V gene: TRBV24-1
D gene: TRBD1
CDR3 protein: CATSDSQGGSNQPQHF
CDR3 DNA: TGTGCCACCAGTGACTCACAGGGGGGGAGCAATCAGCCCCAGCATTTT

clone size: -
J gene: TRBJ2-3
V gene: TRBV30
D gene: -
CDR3 protein: CAWSHGLQGTDTQYF
CDR3 DNA: TGTGCCTGGAGCCACGGCCTCCAAGGTACAGATACGCAGTATTTT

clone size: -
J gene: TRBJ2-7
V gene: TRBV3-1/TRBV3-2
D gene: TRBD1
CDR3 protein: CASSQARDRPYEQYF
CDR3 DNA: TGTGCCAGCAGCCAAGCTCGGGACAGACCCTACGAGCAGTACTTC

clone size: -
J gene: TRBJ2-1
V gene: TRBV6-5
D gene: TRBD2
CDR3 protein: CASERTSGGNNEQFF
CDR3 DNA: TGTGCCAGCGAGCGGACTAGCGGGGGCAACAATGAGCAGTTCTTC

clone size: -
J gene: TRBJ1-2
V gene: TRBV7-9
D gene: -
CDR3 protein: CASSLAKELYGYTF
CDR3 DNA: TGTGCCAGCAGCTTAGCCAAGGAGCTATATGGCTACACCTTC

clone size: -
J gene: TRBJ1-5
V gene: TRBV7-8
D gene: -
CDR3 protein: CASSEGGSNQPQHF
CDR3 DNA: TGTGCCAGCAGCGAGGGGGGGAGCAATCAGCCCCAGCATTTT

clone size: -
J gene: TRBJ2-7
V gene: TRBV12-3/TRBV12-4
D gene: -
CDR3 protein: CASSALTREQYF
CDR3 DNA: TGTGCCAGCAGTGCCCTCACGCGGGAGCAGTACTTC

clone size: -
J gene: TRBJ2-1
V gene: TRBV28
D gene: TRBD2
CDR3 protein: CASKSSGGAGAPEQFF
CDR3 DNA: TGTGCCAGCAAGAGTAGCGGGGGGGCCGGCGCGCCTGAGCAGTTCTTC

clone size: -
J gene: TRBJ2-7
V gene: TRBV5-1
D gene: -
CDR3 protein: CASSLAVSYEQYF
CDR3 DNA: TGCGCCAGCAGCTTGGCGGTCTCCTACGAGCAGTACTTC

clone size: -
J gene: TRBJ1-5
V gene: TRBV7-8
D gene: -
CDR3 protein: CASSLAGVVNQPQHF
CDR3 DNA: TGTGCCAGCAGCTTAGCAGGGGTGGTCAATCAGCCCCAGCATTTT

clone size: -
J gene: TRBJ1-2
V gene: TRBV18
D gene: -
CDR3 protein: CASSPGTTLSF
CDR3 DNA: TGTGCCAGCTCACCCGGAACCACCCTCTCCTTC

clone size: -
J gene: TRBJ2-2
V gene: TRBV6-5
D gene: -
CDR3 protein: CASCSGSNTGELFF
CDR3 DNA: TGTGCCAGCTGCTCGGGATCGAACACCGGGGAGCTGTTTTTT

clone size: -
J gene: TRBJ1-1
V gene: TRBV25-1
D gene: -
CDR3 protein: CASAFEGMNTEAFF
CDR3 DNA: TGTGCCAGCGCCTTTGAGGGTATGAACACTGAAGCTTTCTTT

clone size: once
J gene: TRBJ1-1
V gene: TRBV27
D gene: -
CDR3 protein: CASSSPGELGGGTEAFF
CDR3 DNA: TGTGCCAGCAGTTCCCCGGGGGAGTTAGGTGGGGGCACTGAAGCTTTCTTT

clone size: -
J gene: TRBJ2-7
V gene: TRBV7-9
D gene: -
CDR3 protein: CASTGGLGYEQYF
CDR3 DNA: TGTGCCAGCACCGGGGGCCTCGGCTACGAGCAGTACTTC

clone size: -
J gene: TRBJ1-2
V gene: TRBV7-9
D gene: TRBD1
CDR3 protein: CASSRDRGLGGYTF
CDR3 DNA: TGTGCCAGCAGTCGGGACAGGGGGCTGGGTGGCTACACCTTC

clone size: -
J gene: TRBJ1-6
V gene: TRBV6-5
D gene: -
CDR3 protein: CGSKTALLHNSPLHF
CDR3 DNA: TGCGGAAGCAAGACAGCCTTATTACATAATTCACCCCTCCACTTT

clone size: -
J gene: TRBJ1-2
V gene: TRBV11-1
D gene: TRBD1
CDR3 protein: CASSPGGYGYTF
CDR3 DNA: TGTGCCAGCAGCCCAGGGGGCTACGGCTACACCTTC

clone size: -
J gene: TRBJ1-1
V gene: TRBV5-4
D gene: -
CDR3 protein: CASSLDPGNTEAFF
CDR3 DNA: TGTGCCAGCAGCTTGGACCCCGGGAACACTGAAGCTTTCTTT

clone size: -
J gene: TRBJ1-2
V gene: TRBV9
D gene: TRBD1
CDR3 protein: CASSLRTGRFDYGYTF
CDR3 DNA: TGTGCCAGCAGCTTACGGACAGGGAGATTTGACTATGGCTACACCTTC